This T cell receptor (beta chain) was retrieved from a study of cytomegalovirus exposure and HLA in healthy donors. Study-level findings and limits: Segments of the TCR beta V type were, in most cases, productive about 87% or about 30% of the time in an earlier analysis.

Donors likely had unrecorded immune exposures despite being nominally healthy when sampled. A multiplex PCR was run with 60 Vbeta primers and 13 Jbeta primers. Method: immunoSEQ multiplex PCR; TCRdb's copy keeps in-frame clones and lacks some. The table has approximately 160,000 clones, 68% seen once; the top ten hold less than 5%. The CDR3 extends over 15 amino acids. Germline-derived CDR1 and CDR2 are SNHLY and FYNNEI. Trimming left V 6 bases short and J 10 bases short, with 19 bases between. In the case of this clone: Its antigen is unknown.

This TCR came from a woman between 18 and 30 years old in good health and CMV-seropositive. The chain is built from TRBV2 and TRBJ1-6; D might be TRBD1 (6 bases). Sequenced: PBMCs. CDR3 nucleotide sequence: TGTGCCAGCAGCCCCAGGGTAAAGGGGGAATCACCCCTCCACTTT. Translated, it gives CASSPRVKGESPLHF.